This T cell receptor (beta chain) was found in a study of cytotoxic CD8 clonotypes in ibrutinib-treated CLL. About the research overall: The study included 11 relapsed/refractory and 15 treatment-naive patients; 17 to 18 had IGHV unmutated disease.

From germline, CDR1 is MNHNY and CDR2 SVGAGI (reference sequence). With 6 bases removed from V and 6 bases from J, the gap between germline ends came to 12 bases. CDR3 length: 12 residues. Frozen-stored PBMCs produced approximately 1.9 micrograms of genomic DNA for TCR beta libraries. Method: immunoSEQ multiplex PCR; TCRdb's copy keeps in-frame clones and lacks some. The sample yields some 150,000 clones, about 76% seen once. The sample here was PBMCs, taken after 24 months of ibrutinib treatment. This chain joins TRBV6-6 and TRBJ2-7; possibly TRBD2 for D (6 bases). The clonotype originates from a human donor with chronic lymphocytic leukemia. DNA for the CDR3: TGTGCCAGCAGCCCGGCGGGAAGCGAGCAGTACTTC. Residues: CASSPAGSEQYF.